The source of this TCR beta chain is a study of T cell repertoires in cytomegalovirus infection. As for the study in general: As its CMV epitopes, the study selected recently identified HLA-C-restricted and well-studied HLA-B-restricted targets.

TCRdb processed the reads anew with MiXCR; each CDR3 protein has one entry. The sample has 700,000 to 950,000 distinct CDR3 sequences, approximately 30% seen once. Germline-derived CDR1 and CDR2 are SQVTM and ANQGSEA. The CDR3 extends over 13 amino acids. The ends were cut back, 6 bases at V and 3 bases at J, with 11 bases in the middle. With respect to this clonotype: The antigen is undetermined.

The study's findings and limits: HLA-C-restricted CMV-specific TCR beta clonotypes were dominant in the ex vivo response.

This sequence was found in a human donor in good health (CMV status not recorded). Some clones in this sample may be carry-over from other donors' samples. The chain employs TRBV29-1 and TRBJ1-4; D is perhaps TRBD1 (5 bases). Sequencing used cultured CD8+ T cells from PBMCs, obtained from culture after CMV antigen stimulation. The CDR3 DNA reads as TGCAGCGTGACAGTATTGGCTAATGAAAAACTGTTTTTT. Protein sequence: CSVTVLANEKLFF.